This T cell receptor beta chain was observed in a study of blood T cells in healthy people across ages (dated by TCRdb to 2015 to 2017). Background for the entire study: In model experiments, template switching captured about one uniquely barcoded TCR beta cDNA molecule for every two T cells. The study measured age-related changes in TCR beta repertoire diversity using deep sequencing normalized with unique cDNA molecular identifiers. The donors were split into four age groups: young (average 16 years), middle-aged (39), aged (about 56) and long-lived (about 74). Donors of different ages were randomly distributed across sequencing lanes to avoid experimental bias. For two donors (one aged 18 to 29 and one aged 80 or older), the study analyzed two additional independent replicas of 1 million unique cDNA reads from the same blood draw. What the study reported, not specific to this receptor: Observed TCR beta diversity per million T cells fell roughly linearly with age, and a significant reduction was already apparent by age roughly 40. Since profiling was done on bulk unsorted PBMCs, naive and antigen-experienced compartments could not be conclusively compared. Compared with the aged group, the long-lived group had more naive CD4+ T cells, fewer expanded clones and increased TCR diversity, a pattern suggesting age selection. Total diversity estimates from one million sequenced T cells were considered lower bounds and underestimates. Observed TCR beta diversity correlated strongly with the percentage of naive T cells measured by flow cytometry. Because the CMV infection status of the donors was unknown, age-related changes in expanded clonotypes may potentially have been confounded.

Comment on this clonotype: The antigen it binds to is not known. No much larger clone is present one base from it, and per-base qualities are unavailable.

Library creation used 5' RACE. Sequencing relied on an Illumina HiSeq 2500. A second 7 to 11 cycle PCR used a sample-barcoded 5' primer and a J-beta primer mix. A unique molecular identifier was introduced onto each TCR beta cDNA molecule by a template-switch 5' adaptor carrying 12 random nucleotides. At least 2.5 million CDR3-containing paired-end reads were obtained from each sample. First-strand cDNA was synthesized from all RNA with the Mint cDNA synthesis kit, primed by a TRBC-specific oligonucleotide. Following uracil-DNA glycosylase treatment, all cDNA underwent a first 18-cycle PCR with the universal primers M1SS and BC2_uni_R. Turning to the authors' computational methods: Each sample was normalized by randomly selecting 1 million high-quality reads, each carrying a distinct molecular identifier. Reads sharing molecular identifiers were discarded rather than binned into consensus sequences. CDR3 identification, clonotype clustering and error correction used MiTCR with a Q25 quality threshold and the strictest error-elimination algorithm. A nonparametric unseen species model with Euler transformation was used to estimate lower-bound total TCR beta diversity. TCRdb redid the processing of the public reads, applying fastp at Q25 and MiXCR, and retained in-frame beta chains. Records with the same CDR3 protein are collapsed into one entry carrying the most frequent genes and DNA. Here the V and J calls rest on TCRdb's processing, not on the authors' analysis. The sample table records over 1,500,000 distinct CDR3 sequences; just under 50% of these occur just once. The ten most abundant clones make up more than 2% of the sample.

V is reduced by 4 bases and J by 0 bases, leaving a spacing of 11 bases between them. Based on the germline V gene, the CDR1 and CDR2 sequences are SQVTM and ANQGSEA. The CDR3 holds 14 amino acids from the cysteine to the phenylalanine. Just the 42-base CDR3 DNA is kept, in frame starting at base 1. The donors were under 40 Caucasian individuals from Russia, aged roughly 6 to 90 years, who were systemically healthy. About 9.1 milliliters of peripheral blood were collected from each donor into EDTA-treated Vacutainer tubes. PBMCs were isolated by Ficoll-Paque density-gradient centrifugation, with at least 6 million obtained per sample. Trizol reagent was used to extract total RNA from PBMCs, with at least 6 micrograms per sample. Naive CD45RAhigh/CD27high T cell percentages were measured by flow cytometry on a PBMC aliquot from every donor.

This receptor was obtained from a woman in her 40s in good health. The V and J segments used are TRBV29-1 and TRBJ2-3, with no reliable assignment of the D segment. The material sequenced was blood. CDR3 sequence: CSVAIGASTDTQYF. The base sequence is TGCAGCGTTGCCATCGGCGCTAGCACAGATACGCAGTATTTT.